Presented here are 17 T cell receptor beta chains from one specimen sequenced in a study of monozygotic twins with inflammatory bowel disease. With the 5' RACE reads reprocessed, TCRdb shows one record per CDR3 protein and no DNA. With approximately 400,000 distinct CDR3 sequences in the sample, the ten largest clones hold 2.4%. Sequencing used blood. All receptors come from a human donor with ulcerative colitis or Crohn's disease, or a healthy co-twin of an affected twin (not recorded which).

The rearrangement joins TRBV7-2 to TRBJ2-4; TCRdb proposes TRBD1, but this gene call is untestable without DNA. In germline, CDR1 is SGHTA, CDR2 FQGNSA. CDR3 length: 15 residues. CDR3 in amino acids: CASSPGAGQGYIQYF.

The rearrangement uses TRBV15 and TRBJ2-1; TCRdb designates TRBD2, a call that cannot be tested without DNA. CDR3 size: 17 residues. Germline CDR1 and CDR2: LNHNV and YYDKDF (reference sequence). The CDR3 region is CATSPEGPRSSYNEQFF.

V usage is TRBV12-3 or TRBV12-4 and J usage is TRBJ1-3; the D call of TRBD1 rests on TCRdb alone, since no DNA is present to check it. CDR3 length equals 14 residues. Here the CDR3 reads CASSGWPARNTIYF.

The chain combines TRBV20-1 with TRBJ2-5; TCRdb's D call, TRBD2, is unchecked because there is no DNA. The CDR3 has 17 amino acids. The germline V gene has CDR1 DFQATT and CDR2 SNEGSKA (reference sequence). The CDR3 here is CSADLLQAGGSQETQYF.

This sequence joins TRBV7-9 and TRBJ1-1; TCRdb reports TRBD1, a call that lacks DNA to check it against. Per the germline V gene, CDR1 is SEHNR and CDR2 is FQNEAQ (reference sequence). The CDR3 totals 15 residues. CDR3 loop: CASSPARQWNTEAFF.

V gene TRBV7-2 combines with J gene TRBJ2-2; TCRdb's D gene call, TRBD1, goes unchecked for lack of DNA. Germline V gives CDR1 SGHTA, CDR2 FQGNSA. This CDR3 contains 15 residues. The CDR3: CASSSGSGSTGELFF. The variable domain in full, with the rest retrieved from reference TRBV7-2 and TRBJ2-2, is GAGVSQSPSNKVTEKGKDVELRCDPISGHTALYWYRQSLGQGLEFLIYFQGNSAPDKSGLPSDRFSAERTGGSVSTLTIQRTQQEDSAVYLCASSSGSGSTGELFFGEGSRLTVL.

The rearrangement joins TRBV7-9 to TRBJ2-3. CDR3 size: 17 residues. The V gene's germline CDR1 is SEHNR and CDR2 FQNEAQ (reference sequence). The CDR3 spells CASSLQRMGFGTDTQYF.

This chain uses TRBV20-1 with TRBJ2-3; no DNA is available, so the TRBD2 call from TCRdb remains unchecked. Germline V gene sequence: CDR1 DFQATT, CDR2 SNEGSKA (reference sequence). The CDR3 runs 16 residues. The CDR3 here is CSARGSSGLSTDTQYF.

The gene calls are TRBV28 and TRBJ2-3; as DNA is missing, the TRBD1 call by TCRdb cannot be tested. The CDR3 is made up of 13 amino acids. In germline, CDR1 is MDHEN, CDR2 SYDVKM. The CDR3 loop is CASSPPLVVTQYF.

The chain employs TRBV20-1 and TRBJ1-4; the D gene TCRdb calls, TRBD1, cannot be checked with no DNA. Looked up from germline, CDR1 is DFQATT and CDR2 is SNEGSKA (reference sequence). The CDR3 consists of 15 residues. This CDR3 reads CSARVGGSANEKLFF.

V is TRBV18 and J is TRBJ2-2. Germline-derived CDR1 and CDR2 are KGHSH and LQKENI. The CDR3 spans 14 residues. CDR3 protein: CASSHLGDTGELFF.

This chain uses TRBV5-1 with TRBJ2-1; the TCRdb call, TRBD2, lacks DNA for checking. Germline V lookup: CDR1 SGHRS, CDR2 YFSETQ. The CDR3 loop spans 18 amino acids. CDR3 protein: CASSLQILAGGPYNEQFF. The full variable domain, with the rest looked up from reference TRBV5-1 and TRBJ2-1, is KAGVTQTPRYLIKTRGQQVTLSCSPISGHRSVSWYQQTPGQGLQFLFEYFSETQRNKGNFPGRFSGRQFSNSRSEMNVSTLELGDSALYLCASSLQILAGGPYNEQFFGPGTRLTVL.

The V gene is TRBV9, the J gene TRBJ1-2. In germline, CDR1 is SGDLS, CDR2 YYNGEE. The CDR3 runs to 12 residues. The chain's CDR3 is CASSRVNYGYTF.

The chain combines TRBV30 with TRBJ1-2; TCRdb selects TRBD1, and the lack of DNA leaves this call unchecked. The CDR3 consists of 11 residues. Germline CDR1 is GTSNPN and CDR2 is SVGIG (reference sequence). This CDR3 reads CAWRRGVSYTF.

The CDR3 reads CASSFEFYIEQFF. V gene TRBV7-9 combines with J gene TRBJ2-1. Germline CDR1 SEHNR, CDR2 FQNEAQ (reference sequence). This CDR3 has 13 amino acids.

CDR3 region: CASSQPSYNEQFF. This chain links TRBV4-1 with TRBJ2-1. CDR1 is MGHRA and CDR2 is YSYEKL in the germline V gene. CDR3 length equals 13 residues.

The genes are TRBV20-1 and TRBJ2-1; TCRdb picks TRBD2, but there is no DNA to check that call. The germline V gene has CDR1 DFQATT and CDR2 SNEGSKA (reference sequence). The CDR3 extends over 15 amino acids. CDR3 loop: CSARELSRPISGQFF.